The clone carrying this TCR beta chain has just a few counts. The target antigen is unknown. This CDR3 spans 14 amino acids. Trimming took off 0 bases at V and 0 bases at J, with 8 bases between the two ends. CDR1 is SQVTM, CDR2 ANQGSEA, per germline. Addition of a universal primer site occurred through template switching, and cDNA carried unique molecular identifiers. Each CDR3 protein is one row after TCRdb ran MiXCR on the 5' RACE reads. The table includes under 900,000 distinct CDR3 sequences, around an eighth detected once. The data stem from a study of identical twins. Broader study findings: Compared with models, monozygotic twins showed more out-of-frame TCR alpha sharing. A lower insertion count was a feature of abundant cord blood beta clonotypes, with no such feature in memory repertoires. Conclusions leaned on cross-sectional statistical analysis and did not track the same donors over time.

These records were also assigned to another study, of yellow fever vaccine responses in identical twins.

The V call is TRBV29-1, the J call TRBJ2-5; D gene uncertain. The sequenced material came from PBMCs. The TCR originated in a woman in her late teens or twenties in good health. DNA of the CDR3: TGCAGCGTTGAAGATACCGAGTACCAAGAGACCCAGTACTTC. Translation: CSVEDTEYQETQYF. The full variable domain, completed using reference TRBV29-1 and TRBJ2-5, is SAVISQKPSRDICQRGTSLTIQCQVDSQVTMMFWYRQQPGQSLTLIATANQGSEATYESGFVIDKFPISRPNLTFSTLTVSNMSPEDSSIYLCSVEDTEYQETQYFGPGTRLLVL.